This TCR beta chain was recovered during a study of blood T cell repertoires in COVID-19. Original analysis: Reference gene primer amplification gave nucleated cell count estimates. The protocol was immunoSEQ multiplex PCR, while the TCRdb copy is restricted to in-frame clones and leaves out a portion. V and J calls plus clone size are reproduced from that table; the DNA served to infer D and trimming. The sample consists of 250,000 or so clones, approximately 86% of them appearing once. The CDR3 is 23 residues long. Germline V lookup: CDR1 KGHDR, CDR2 SFDVKD. V was clipped by 7 bases and J by 5 bases; unmatched bases: 33.

The chain recombines TRBV24-1 with TRBJ2-5, with 10 bases that match TRBD1. The sequenced sample consisted of peripheral blood. The receptor comes from a man aged 40-55 years with active or convalescent COVID-19. The CDR3 region has the DNA TGTGCCACCAGCCCTAAACCGGGACAGGGGTTCCCGGTGAGCGGCCGGGAACGGGAGACCCAGTACTTC. Its translation: CATSPKPGQGFPVSGRERETQYF.